This TCR beta chain was sequenced during a study of blood T cell repertoires in COVID-19. Data came from immunoSEQ multiplex PCR; TCRdb stores just in-frame clones and leaves some out. Among 250,000 to 350,000 clones listed, roughly 88% were seen once. The CDR3 is made up of 15 amino acids. Trimming cost V 3 bases and J 3 bases; bases outside gene matches: 8. CDR1 is SNHLY, CDR2 FYNNEI, per germline. Material for sequencing was PBMCs or T cells enriched from blood (not recorded which). The receptor was isolated from a woman in her thirties who had recovered from COVID-19. This chain connects TRBV2 to TRBJ2-7; 7 positions match TRBD2. CDR3 in amino acids: CASSDPLPSGYEQYF. In nucleotides, the CDR3 is TGTGCCAGCAGTGACCCTCTCCCTAGCGGCTACGAGCAGTACTTC.